These 9 T cell receptor beta chains were sequenced from one sample in a study of CD8+CD57+ T cells in acquired aplastic anemia. It was genomic DNA that served as the template for profiling TCR beta VDJ and CDR3. TCRdb re-derived calls from the reads in MiXCR, one entry per CDR3 protein. The sample carries under 150,000 distinct CDR3 sequences, 35% to 50% recorded once. Material for sequencing was sorted CD4+, CD8+, or CD8+CD57+ T cells (not recorded which) from PBMCs. These receptors all stem from a human donor in good health, serving as a control.

This clonotype was recorded many times. This rearrangement joins TRBV20-1 to TRBJ1-2; possibly TRBD1 for D (6 bases). The V end was cut by 4 bases, the J end by 4 bases, with 13 bases between. This CDR3 contains 13 residues. Looked up from germline, CDR1 is DFQATT and CDR2 is SNEGSKA (reference sequence). Here the CDR3 reads CSAKGGQGYGYTF. CDR3 DNA sequence: TGCAGTGCTAAGGGGGGGCAGGGCTATGGCTACACCTTC.

A few counts support this clonotype. The V and J genes are TRBV29-1 and TRBJ2-3; D ambiguous. The CDR3 is made up of 12 amino acids. Germline V gene sequence: CDR1 SQVTM, CDR2 ANQGSEA. V was clipped by 3 bases and J by 3 bases, with 7 bases between them. The CDR3 loop is CSVDVGTDTQYF. As DNA, the CDR3 is TGCAGCGTTGATGTGGGGACAGATACGCAGTATTTT.

The V and J genes are TRBV7-9 and TRBJ2-5, with 7 bases aligning to TRBD2. The ends lost 4 bases at V and 13 bases at J; junction bases unmatched: 15. The CDR3 extends over 14 amino acids. Germline V gene data show CDR1 as SEHNR and CDR2 as FQNEAQ (reference sequence). CDR3 coding DNA: TGTGCCAGCAGCTCACCTATGGGGAGGGCCCTGAGGTACTTC. It yields the protein CASSSPMGRALRYF.

Comment on this clonotype: An end of the junction does not agree with germline; a read error may underlie this. CDR3 nucleotide sequence: TGTGCCAGTAGTCTGAAGGTAGGAGGGACAGCCTACTACGGGCAGTACTTC. Its translation: CASSLKVGGTAYYGQYF. The chain employs TRBV19 and TRBJ2-7, with D possibly matching TRBD1 (7 bases). CDR1 is LNHDA, CDR2 SQIVND, per germline (reference sequence). This CDR3 spans 17 amino acids.

The chain couples TRBV19 to TRBJ2-7; TRBD2 might be the D (5 bases). Deletions cut 7 bases from V and 2 bases from J, with 18 bases between. Germline V lookup: CDR1 LNHDA, CDR2 SQIVND (reference sequence). This CDR3 region has 15 residues. The CDR3 sequence is CASTPPARVPYEQYF. The CDR3 region has the DNA TGTGCCAGTACCCCCCCGGCGAGGGTCCCCTACGAGCAGTACTTC.

The rearrangement uses TRBV6-1 and TRBJ2-3, with TRBD1 as a possible D gene (5 bases). Trimming shortened V by 6 bases and J by 8 bases, and 21 bases separated the two germline ends. The CDR3 spans 15 residues. Germline V CDR1 and CDR2: MNHNS, SASEGT. The CDR3 spells CASSPLQELTSTQYF. The CDR3, as DNA: TGTGCCAGCAGCCCATTACAGGAGCTCACAAGTACGCAGTATTTT.

This clonotype occurred once. V usage is TRBV20-1 and J usage is TRBJ1-1, with 7 bases matching TRBD1. The CDR3 sequence is 14 residues long. The junction had 10 bases not matched to a gene; V was cut back by 6 bases and J by 3 bases. Germline CDR1 is DFQATT and CDR2 is SNEGSKA (reference sequence). CDR3 amino acids: CSAIRGQTYTEAFF. In DNA form, the CDR3 reads TGCAGTGCAATCAGGGGACAGACGTACACTGAAGCTTTCTTT.

The genes are TRBV2 and TRBJ2-7; D call uncertain. Germline CDR1 is SNHLY and CDR2 is FYNNEI. The CDR3 is 13 residues long. Trimming removed 5 bases from V and 5 bases from J, with 13 bases in between. The CDR3 loop reads CASSWPNQNEQYF. CDR3 nucleotides: TGTGCCAGCAGTTGGCCGAACCAAAACGAGCAGTACTTC. Full variable domain (outside the CDR3, taken from reference TRBV2 and TRBJ2-7): EPEVTQTPSHQVTQMGQEVILRCVPISNHLYFYWYRQILGQKVEFLVSFYNNEISEKSEIFDDQFSVERPDGSNFTLKIRSTKLEDSAMYFCASSWPNQNEQYFGPGTRLTVT.

This clonotype was observed a handful of times. For the CDR3, the DNA is TGTGCTAGTGGTTTGGTTTTAGTCGGGGAGCTGTTTTTT. This encodes CASGLVLVGELFF. The V call is TRBV12-5, the J call TRBJ2-2, with D hard to call. Germline values: CDR1 LGHNT, CDR2 FRNRAP. CDR3 size: 13 residues. V lost 0 bases and J 7 bases, leaving 6 bases between the germline ends.